What follows is one T cell receptor (beta chain) and its context. In the original workflow: Nucleated cell number was recorded as an estimate derived from reference gene primer amplification. TCRdb keeps only in-frame clones here, not all; method: immunoSEQ multiplex PCR. Clonal size and the V and J genes are those of that table, whereas D and trimming came from the DNA. The repertoire includes tens of thousands of clones, about four fifths of them detected once, and under 30% sits in the top ten. This record comes from a study of blood T cell repertoires in COVID-19. Study as a whole: Specimens from acute and convalescent COVID-19 originated in the United States, Italy and Spain. PBMCs, B-cell-depleted T cells, or T cells were the source of the cDNA or gDNA that made up the material.

Germline CDR1 SEHNR, CDR2 FQNEAQ (reference sequence). The CDR3 extends over 16 amino acids. The V gene end was trimmed by 0 bases and the J gene end by 8 bases; junction bases not matched to a gene: 5. Material for sequencing was peripheral blood. This TCR came from a human donor with acute or convalescent COVID-19. The donor label of this sample is uncertain. This chain links TRBV7-9 with TRBJ2-1; the match to TRBD2 covers 12 bases. The CDR3 DNA sequence: TGTGCCAGCAGCTTAGCCGGACTAGCGGGGTCCGATGAGCAGTTCTTC. Amino acids: CASSLAGLAGSDEQFF.